What follows is one T cell receptor (beta chain) and its context. Sequenced by immunoSEQ multiplex PCR; TCRdb stores in-frame clones only, minus some. Here the sample spans about 89,000 clones, approximately 90% being singletons. The sample originates from a study of preoperative IRX-2 immunotherapy in early breast cancer. The CDR3 length is 18 residues. Per germline, CDR1 LNHDA and CDR2 SQIVND (reference sequence). V was clipped by 2 bases and J by 4 bases; unmatched bases: 12. This sample's treatment: preoperative locoregional IRX-2 cytokine immunotherapy. Samples came from a phase Ib trial of preoperative locoregional IRX-2 cytokine immunotherapy.

The chain couples TRBV19 to TRBJ2-3, with TRBD2 matching over 10 bases. This sample comprised tumor tissue, obtained after IRX-2 immunotherapy. The receptor comes from a human donor with breast cancer. CDR3 protein: CASSIIGLADEGPDTQYF. The CDR3 coding sequence is TGTGCCAGTAGTATAATTGGACTAGCGGATGAGGGGCCAGATACGCAGTATTTT.